Detailed here is one TCR beta chain. In its sample, this clonotype was seen a few times. It has no known antigen specificity. No base quality information exists; no much larger clone differs at one position. Receptor amplification or capture employed 5' RACE. TCRdb lists the instrument as Illumina HiSeq 2500. The second PCR ran for roughly 6 to 11 cycles and used a J-beta primer mix along with a sample-barcoded 5' primer. A template-switch 5' adaptor carrying 12 random nucleotides introduced a unique molecular identifier onto each TCR beta cDNA molecule. Each sample yielded at least 3 million CDR3-containing paired-end reads. First-strand cDNA synthesis was performed from all RNA using the Mint cDNA synthesis kit, with priming by a TRBC-specific oligonucleotide. After uracil-DNA glycosylase treatment, a first 18-cycle PCR used universal primers M1SS and BC2_uni_R on all cDNA. For the original study's pipeline: Normalization of each sample was performed by random selection of 1 million high-quality reads, each carrying a distinct molecular identifier. Instead of being binned into consensus sequences, reads with shared molecular identifiers were discarded. CDR3 identification, clonotype clustering and error correction used MiTCR with a Q25 quality threshold and the strictest error-elimination algorithm. Lower-bound total TCR beta diversity was estimated with a nonparametric unseen species model using Euler transformation. Using fastp at Q25 and MiXCR, TCRdb reprocessed the public reads and kept productive beta chains. Each CDR3 protein gets just one entry, which takes the most common genes and DNA from the rows behind it. For this entry, the V and J calls and clone size follow TCRdb and not the study's own pipeline. In this sample the table shows approximately 1.5 million distinct CDR3 sequences, approximately 39% of which occur a single time. 4% of the sample goes to the ten largest clones.

From the cysteine up to the phenylalanine, the CDR3 has a length of 15 residues. Solely the CDR3 DNA is kept, with 45 bases framed from the first base. The V end gives up 8 bases and the J end 1 base, leaving 7 bases in the junction not matched to a gene. Reading the germline V gene (reference sequence) gives CDR1 MNHEY and CDR2 SMNVEV. The data were taken from a study of blood T cells in healthy people across ages (dated by TCRdb to the mid-2010s). Study-level background: In model experiments, template switching captured about one uniquely barcoded TCR beta cDNA molecule for every two T cells. To track age-related changes in TCR beta repertoire diversity, the study relied on deep sequencing normalized with unique cDNA molecular identifiers. Four age groups were formed from the donors: young (average around 15 years), middle-aged (approximately 41), aged (62) and long-lived (82). Donors of different ages were randomly distributed across sequencing lanes to avoid experimental bias. The study analyzed two additional independent replicas of 1 million unique cDNA reads from the same blood draw for two donors, one aged 18 to 29 and one aged 80 or older.

Donors were 35 to 40 systemically healthy Caucasian individuals from Russia aged roughly 6 to 95 years. Each donor gave ten milliliters of peripheral blood, drawn into EDTA-treated Vacutainer tubes. PBMCs were isolated by Ficoll-Paque density-gradient centrifugation, with at least 6 million obtained per sample. Trizol reagent was used to extract total RNA from the PBMCs, yielding at least 5.5 micrograms per sample. Naive CD45RAhigh/CD27high T cell percentages were measured by flow cytometry on a PBMC aliquot from every donor. Overall study results and their limits: Because the CMV infection status of the donors was unknown, age-related changes in expanded clonotypes may potentially have been confounded. As age increased, observed TCR beta diversity per million T cells dropped in a roughly linear way, and a significant reduction was already evident by age approximately 40. Observed TCR beta diversity correlated strongly with the percentage of naive T cells measured by flow cytometry. Compared with the aged group, more naive CD4+ T cells, fewer expanded clones and increased TCR diversity were shown by the long-lived group, suggesting age selection. Estimates of total diversity based on one million sequenced T cells were considered lower bounds and underestimates. Since profiling was done on bulk unsorted PBMCs, naive and antigen-experienced compartments could not be conclusively compared.

The sequence was obtained from a woman younger than 30 in good health. The chain joins TRBV27 to TRBJ2-7; TRBD2 lines up with 11 middle nucleotides. The sample consisted of blood. The CDR3 in this case is CASPQSSGRSYEQYF. The nucleotide sequence is TGTGCCAGCCCCCAATCTAGCGGGAGGTCCTACGAGCAGTACTTC.